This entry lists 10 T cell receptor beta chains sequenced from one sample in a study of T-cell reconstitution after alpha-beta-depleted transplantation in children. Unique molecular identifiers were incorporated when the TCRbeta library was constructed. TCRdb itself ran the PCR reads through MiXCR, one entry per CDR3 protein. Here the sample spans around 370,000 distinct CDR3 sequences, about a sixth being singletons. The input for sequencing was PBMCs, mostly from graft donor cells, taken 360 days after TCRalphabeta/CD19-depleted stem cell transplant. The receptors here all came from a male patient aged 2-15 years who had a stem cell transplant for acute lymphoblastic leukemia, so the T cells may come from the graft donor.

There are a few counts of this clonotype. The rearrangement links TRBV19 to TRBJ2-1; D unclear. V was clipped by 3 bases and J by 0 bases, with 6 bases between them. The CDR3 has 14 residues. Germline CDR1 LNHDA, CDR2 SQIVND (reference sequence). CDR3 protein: CASSIQDSYNEQFF. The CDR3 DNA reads TGTGCCAGTAGTATTCAGGACTCCTACAATGAGCAGTTCTTC.

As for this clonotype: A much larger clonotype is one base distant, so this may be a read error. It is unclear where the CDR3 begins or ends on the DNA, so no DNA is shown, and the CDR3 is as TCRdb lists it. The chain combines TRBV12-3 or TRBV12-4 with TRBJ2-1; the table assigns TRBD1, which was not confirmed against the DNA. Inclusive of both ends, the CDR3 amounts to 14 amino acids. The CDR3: CASGWVAPGNERFF.

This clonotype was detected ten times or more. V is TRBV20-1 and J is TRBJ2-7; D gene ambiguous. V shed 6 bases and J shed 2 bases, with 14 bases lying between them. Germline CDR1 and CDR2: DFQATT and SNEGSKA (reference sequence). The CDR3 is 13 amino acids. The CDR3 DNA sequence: TGCAGTGCCCCAGTTCGTATTCCCTACGAGCAGTACTTC. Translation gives CSAPVRIPYEQYF.

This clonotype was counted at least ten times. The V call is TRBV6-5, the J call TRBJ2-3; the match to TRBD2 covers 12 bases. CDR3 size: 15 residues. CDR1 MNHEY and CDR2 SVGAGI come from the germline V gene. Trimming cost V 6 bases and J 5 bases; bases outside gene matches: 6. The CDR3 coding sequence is TGTGCCAGCAGGGTACTAGCGGGAGGTAGAGATACGCAGTATTTT. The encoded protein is CASRVLAGGRDTQYF.

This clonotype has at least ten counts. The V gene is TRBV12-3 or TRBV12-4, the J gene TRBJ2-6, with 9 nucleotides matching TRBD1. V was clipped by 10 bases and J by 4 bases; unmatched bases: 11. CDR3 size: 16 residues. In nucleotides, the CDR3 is TGTGCCACCAAGACAACAGGGGGCGCAGGGGCCAACGTCCTGACTTTC. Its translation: CATKTTGGAGANVLTF.

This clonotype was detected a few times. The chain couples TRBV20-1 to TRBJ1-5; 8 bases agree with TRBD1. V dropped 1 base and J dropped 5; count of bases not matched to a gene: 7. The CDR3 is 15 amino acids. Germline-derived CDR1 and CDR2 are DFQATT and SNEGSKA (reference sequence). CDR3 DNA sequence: TGCAGTGCTAGAGGAACGGACAGGGCCCATCAGCCCCAGCATTTT. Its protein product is CSARGTDRAHQPQHF.

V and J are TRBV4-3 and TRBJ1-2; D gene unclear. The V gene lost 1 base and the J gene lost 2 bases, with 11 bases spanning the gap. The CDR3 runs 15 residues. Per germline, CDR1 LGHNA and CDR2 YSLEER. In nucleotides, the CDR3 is TGCGCCAGCAGCCAAGGGGTTTGGGCAAACTATGGCTACACCTTC. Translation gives CASSQGVWANYGYTF.

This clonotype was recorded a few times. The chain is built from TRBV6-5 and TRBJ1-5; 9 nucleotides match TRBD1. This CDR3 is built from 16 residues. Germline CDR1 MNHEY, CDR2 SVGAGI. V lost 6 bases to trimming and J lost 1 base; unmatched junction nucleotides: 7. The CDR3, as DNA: TGTGCCAGCAGGCAACAGGGGGCAGGGAGCAATCAGCCCCAGCATTTT. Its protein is CASRQQGAGSNQPQHF.

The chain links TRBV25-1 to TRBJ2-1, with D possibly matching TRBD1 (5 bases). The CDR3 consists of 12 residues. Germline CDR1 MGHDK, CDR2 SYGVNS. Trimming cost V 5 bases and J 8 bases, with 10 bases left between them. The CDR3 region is CASSPQGYEQFF. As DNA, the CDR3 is TGTGCCAGCAGTCCCCAGGGTTATGAGCAGTTCTTC.

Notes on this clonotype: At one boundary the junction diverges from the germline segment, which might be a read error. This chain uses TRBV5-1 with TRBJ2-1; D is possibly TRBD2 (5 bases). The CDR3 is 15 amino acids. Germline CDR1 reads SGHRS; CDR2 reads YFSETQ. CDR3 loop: CASSLGERRRNEQFF. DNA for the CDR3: TGCGCCAGCAGCTTGGGCGAGCGTCGGAGGAATGAGCAATTCTTC.